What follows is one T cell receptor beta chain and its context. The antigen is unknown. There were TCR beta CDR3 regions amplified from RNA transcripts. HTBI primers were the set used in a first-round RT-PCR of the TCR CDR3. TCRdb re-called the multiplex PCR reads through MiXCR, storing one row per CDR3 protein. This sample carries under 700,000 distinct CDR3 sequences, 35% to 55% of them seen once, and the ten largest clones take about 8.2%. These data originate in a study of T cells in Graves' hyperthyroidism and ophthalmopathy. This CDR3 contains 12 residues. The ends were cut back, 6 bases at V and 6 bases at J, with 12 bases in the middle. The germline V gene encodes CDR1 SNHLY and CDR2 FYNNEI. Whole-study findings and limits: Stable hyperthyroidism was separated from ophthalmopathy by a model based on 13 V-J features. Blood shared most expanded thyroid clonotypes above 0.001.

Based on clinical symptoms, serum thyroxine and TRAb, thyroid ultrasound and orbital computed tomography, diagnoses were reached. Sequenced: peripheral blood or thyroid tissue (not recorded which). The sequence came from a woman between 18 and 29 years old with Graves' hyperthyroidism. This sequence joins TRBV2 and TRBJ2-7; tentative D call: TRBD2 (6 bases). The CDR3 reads CASRPSALEQYF. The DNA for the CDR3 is TGTGCCAGCAGACCTAGCGCCCTCGAGCAGTACTTC.